These 28 T cell receptor beta chains originate from one sample sequenced in a study of technical replicates of blood from a handful of donors. Data came from immunoSEQ multiplex PCR; TCRdb stores just in-frame clones and leaves some out. The sample gives 64,000 or so clones, roughly 86% of which show up once; roughly 5% is in the top ten. Sequenced: PBMCs. These receptors all come from a human donor in good health. Some clones in this sample may be carry-over from other donors' samples.

The genes are TRBV23-1 and TRBJ1-5, with TRBD1 matching 7 bases. TRBV23-1 is marked as an open reading frame, function uncertain. V trimming: 0 bases; J trimming: 0 bases; junction bases outside the gene matches: 5. The CDR3 runs to 17 residues. The CDR3 nucleotides are TGCGCCAGCAGTCAATCGGAGCAGGGGGATAGCAATCAGCCCCAGCATTTT. This encodes CASSQSEQGDSNQPQHF.

This clone was counted a few times. The chain employs TRBV7-9 and TRBJ1-3; unclear D gene. Germline-derived CDR1 and CDR2 are SEHNR and FQNEAQ (reference sequence). Trimming pared 4 bases from V and 0 bases from J, leaving 13 bases between. The CDR3 totals 16 residues. CDR3 region: CASSSPLLSSGNTIYF. CDR3 in DNA: TGTGCCAGCAGCTCACCCCTTCTAAGCTCTGGAAACACCATATATTTT.

The chain is built from TRBV15 and TRBJ2-7, with TRBD1 matching 8 bases. The CDR3 is 14 residues long. Looked up from germline, CDR1 is LNHNV and CDR2 is YYDKDF (reference sequence). V lost 4 bases, J lost 6 bases, and 8 bases stayed unmatched. The CDR3 DNA is TGTGCCACCAGCACCGAGACAGGGGAGAGCGAGCAGTACTTC. Its translation is CATSTETGESEQYF.

V gene TRBV7-2 combines with J gene TRBJ2-3, with D uncertain. V was cut by 2 bases and J by 0 bases, with 9 bases left in between. Germline V CDR1 and CDR2: SGHTA, FQGNSA. The CDR3 runs 15 residues. CDR3 sequence: CASSLIAISTDTQYF. CDR3 sequence (DNA): TGTGCCAGCAGCTTAATTGCTATTAGCACAGATACGCAGTATTTT.

This clone is a singleton in its sample. The chain employs TRBV4-1 and TRBJ1-2, with D perhaps matching TRBD1 (5 bases). Trimming removed 0 bases at V and 8 bases at J, with 13 bases between. The germline V gene encodes CDR1 MGHRA and CDR2 YSYEKL. This CDR3 spans 14 amino acids. CDR3 residues: CASSQDGRVWGYTF. As DNA, the CDR3 is TGCGCCAGCAGCCAAGACGGCAGGGTGTGGGGCTACACCTTC.

This clone was picked up a small number of times. This chain uses TRBV14 with TRBJ2-6, with D possibly TRBD1 on 6 matching bases. CDR1 SGHDN and CDR2 FVKESK come from the germline V gene. The CDR3 spans 16 residues. V gave up 4 bases and J gave up 2 bases, with 12 bases separating them. CDR3 in amino acids: CASSPYRAPGANVLTF. In DNA, the CDR3 is TGTGCCAGCAGCCCCTACAGGGCCCCTGGGGCCAACGTCCTGACTTTC.

This sequence joins TRBV5-1 and TRBJ2-5; TRBD2 is a possible D gene (6 bases). Germline values: CDR1 SGHRS, CDR2 YFSETQ. The CDR3 sequence is 14 residues long. V was clipped by 0 bases and J by 3 bases, with 9 bases between them. For the CDR3, the DNA is TGCGCCAGCAGCTTGGGGCCTAGCGAAGAGACCCAGTACTTC. Protein product: CASSLGPSEETQYF.

This sequence joins TRBV15 and TRBJ1-4; maybe TRBD1 (6 bases). Germline V gene sequence: CDR1 LNHNV, CDR2 YYDKDF (reference sequence). This CDR3 is 13 amino acids long. The ends were cut back, 3 bases at V and 6 bases at J, with 8 bases in the middle. The chain's CDR3 is CATSSRQDEKLFF. The CDR3, as DNA: TGTGCCACCAGCAGCCGACAGGATGAAAAACTGTTTTTT. The full variable domain, its missing parts supplied by reference TRBV15 and TRBJ1-4, is DAMVIQNPRYQVTQFGKPVTLSCSQTLNHNVMYWYQQKSSQAPKLLFHYYDKDFNNEADTPDNFQSRRPNTSFCFLDIRSPGLGDTAMYLCATSSRQDEKLFFGSGTQLSVL.

The chain couples TRBV18 to TRBJ1-2; D unclear. The CDR3 is 12 amino acids. V was cut by 8 bases and J by 2 bases, with 9 bases left in between. Germline V gene data show CDR1 as KGHSH and CDR2 as LQKENI. The CDR3 coding sequence is TGTGCCAGCCACGGGAGAAACTATGGCTACACCTTC. Its translation: CASHGRNYGYTF.

The chain joins TRBV6-5 to TRBJ1-2; D gene uncertain. The CDR3 covers 13 residues. V was shortened by 4 bases and J by 6 bases, with 12 bases between the two germline ends. CDR1 is MNHEY, CDR2 SVGAGI, per germline. The CDR3 region has the DNA TGTGCCAGCAGTTTCGGGGAACTCGATGGCTACACCTTC. It yields the protein CASSFGELDGYTF.

Only one count was recorded for this clone. The J gene is TRBJ1-5, the V gene TRBV6-6; D call uncertain. CDR1 is MNHNY, CDR2 SVGAGI, per germline (reference sequence). V lost 2 bases and J lost 6, with 11 bases in between. CDR3 length equals 14 residues. Here the CDR3 DNA reads TGTGCCAGCAGTTACGAAGGGCGGGGTCAGCCCCAGCATTTT. Its protein product is CASSYEGRGQPQHF.

The V call is TRBV6-5, the J call TRBJ1-3; weak D call: TRBD1 (5 bases). With 0 bases removed from V and 8 bases from J, the gap between germline ends came to 11 bases. From germline, CDR1 is MNHEY and CDR2 SVGAGI. CDR3 length equals 14 residues. The CDR3 sequence: CASSYSGGLDTIYF. CDR3 DNA sequence: TGTGCCAGCAGTTACTCGGGGGGTTTGGACACCATATATTTT.

This clone was counted many times. Other DNA sequences in this specimen translate into the identical CDR3. The rearrangement links TRBV4-2 to TRBJ1-5; weak D call: TRBD1 (5 bases). Trimming took off 1 base at V and 6 bases at J, with 7 bases between the two ends. Germline V lookup: CDR1 LGHNA, CDR2 YNFKEQ. The CDR3 has 13 residues. The CDR3 sequence is CASSQGGGQPQHF. CDR3 sequence (DNA): TGTGCCAGCAGCCAAGGGGGGGGTCAGCCCCAGCATTTT.

The rearrangement links TRBV29-1 to TRBJ2-3; D perhaps matches TRBD2 (6 bases). Per germline, CDR1 SQVTM and CDR2 ANQGSEA. The CDR3 consists of 14 residues. Between the trimmed V and J ends, which lost 5 bases and 2 bases, there was a span of 14 bases. The CDR3 DNA is TGCAGCGTTACCGGGACTTTCAACACAGATACGCAGTATTTT. Amino acid sequence: CSVTGTFNTDTQYF.

The chain uses TRBV5-1 and TRBJ2-7, with D possibly matching TRBD1 (6 bases). CDR1 is SGHRS, CDR2 YFSETQ, per germline. V was clipped by 4 bases and J by 4 bases, with 15 bases between them. This CDR3 has 14 amino acids. The CDR3 loop reads CASSATGFQYEQYF. CDR3 nucleotides: TGCGCCAGCAGCGCAACAGGGTTTCAGTACGAGCAGTACTTC.

This clone was observed a single time. The chain carries TRBV20-1 and TRBJ2-1; D unclear. CDR3 size: 10 residues. Germline assignment: CDR1 DFQATT and CDR2 SNEGSKA (reference sequence). Trimming stripped 4 bases from V and 7 bases from J, with 5 bases between. CDR3 DNA sequence: TGCAGTGCTAATATTAATGAGCAGTTCTTC. This encodes CSANINEQFF.

This clone was observed a handful of times. The rearrangement uses TRBV9 and TRBJ2-5; 7 bases match TRBD2. J lost 0 bases, V lost 3 bases, and 8 bases had no gene match. The CDR3 runs to 16 residues. Germline V lookup: CDR1 SGDLS, CDR2 YYNGEE. In DNA form, the CDR3 reads TGTGCCAGCAGCGCTTTCGCCGGGGGGAACCAAGAGACCCAGTACTTC. Amino acid sequence: CASSAFAGGNQETQYF. Full variable domain (remainder filled in from reference TRBV9 and TRBJ2-5): DSGVTQTPKHLITATGQRVTLRCSPRSGDLSVYWYQQSLDQGLQFLIQYYNGEERAKGNILERFSAQQFPDLHSELNLSSLELGDSALYFCASSAFAGGNQETQYFGPGTRLLVL.

The chain employs TRBV7-9 and TRBJ2-1, with D perhaps TRBD2 (6 bases). Germline values: CDR1 SEHNR, CDR2 FQNEAQ (reference sequence). There are 16 residues in the CDR3. Trimming left V 5 bases short and J 9 bases short, with 23 bases between. CDR3 bases: TGTGCCAGCAGCCCATCCGGGCTAGCGATCCAGGCTGAGCAGTTCTTC. This gives the protein CASSPSGLAIQAEQFF.

J is TRBJ2-3 and V is TRBV5-1, with TRBD2 identical over 12 bases. The J segment lost 6 bases and the V segment lost 3 bases, leaving 5 bases of the junction unmatched. CDR3 length: 15 amino acids. Germline CDR1 is SGHRS and CDR2 is YFSETQ. Here the CDR3 reads CASSSSGGAGDTQYF. DNA of the CDR3: TGCGCCAGCAGCTCTAGCGGGGGGGCCGGGGATACGCAGTATTTT.

The chain joins TRBV5-5 to TRBJ2-7; tentative D call: TRBD1 (6 bases). CDR1 is SGHKS and CDR2 is YYEKEE in the germline V gene (reference sequence). Trimming took 2 bases from V and 1 from J, leaving 7 bases between them. The CDR3 covers 13 residues. The CDR3, as DNA: TGTGCCAGCAGCTTTGGACAGTCCTACGAGCAGTACTTC. As protein: CASSFGQSYEQYF.

The V gene is TRBV10-3, the J gene TRBJ1-1; 9 bases fit TRBD1. V was clipped by 6 bases and J by 1 base; unmatched bases: 0. From germline, CDR1 is ENHRY and CDR2 SYGVKD. The CDR3 has 13 amino acids. CDR3 protein: CAIRDRGNTEAFF. In DNA form, the CDR3 reads TGTGCCATCAGGGACAGGGGGAACACTGAAGCTTTCTTT.

The CDR3 loop reads CASSQLVGSGNTIYF. Here the CDR3 DNA reads TGCGCCAGCAGCCAACTTGTGGGCAGTGGAAACACCATATATTTT. The V call is TRBV4-3, the J call TRBJ1-3; the D is unclear. The V end lost 2 bases, the J end lost 3 bases, and 11 bases lay between the germline ends. Germline-derived CDR1 and CDR2 are LGHNA and YSLEER. The CDR3 covers 15 residues.

V gene TRBV19 combines with J gene TRBJ2-1; D remains unclear. This CDR3 has 12 amino acids. CDR1 LNHDA and CDR2 SQIVND come from the germline V gene (reference sequence). Trimming cost V 3 bases and J 3 bases, with 3 bases left between them. In nucleotides, the CDR3 is TGTGCCAGTAGTATCGGCTACAATGAGCAGTTCTTC. It specifies CASSIGYNEQFF.

The chain links TRBV9 to TRBJ1-1, with TRBD1 matching over 10 bases. Germline assignment: CDR1 SGDLS and CDR2 YYNGEE. J lost 7 bases, V lost 0 bases, and 9 bases had no gene match. The CDR3 has 16 amino acids. In DNA, the CDR3 is TGTGCCAGCAGCGTAGGGGTCGGACAGGGGGGGATTGAAGCTTTCTTT. Amino acid sequence: CASSVGVGQGGIEAFF.

V and J are TRBV5-4 and TRBJ2-3; 9 bases fit TRBD1. The germline CDR1 and CDR2 sequences are SGHNT and YYREEE (reference sequence). The CDR3 runs 14 residues. Losses at the gene ends were 3 bases for V and 4 bases for J; bases not matched to a gene: 3. CDR3 residues: CASSSQGASDTQYF. DNA for the CDR3: TGTGCCAGCAGCTCACAGGGGGCCTCAGATACGCAGTATTTT.

The V call is TRBV7-2, the J call TRBJ2-7; TRBD1 matches at 8 bases. The CDR3 has 15 residues. Germline-derived CDR1 and CDR2 are SGHTA and FQGNSA. Germline trimming cut 5 bases from V and 2 bases from J; bases unmatched to any gene: 8. The CDR3 DNA reads as TGTGCCAGCAGCCCCGACAGGGGTCGGACCTACGAGCAGTACTTC. Translated, it gives CASSPDRGRTYEQYF.

The genes are TRBV7-9 and TRBJ1-1; no firm D call. This CDR3 is 15 amino acids long. Per the germline V gene, CDR1 is SEHNR and CDR2 is FQNEAQ (reference sequence). V shed 2 bases and J shed 5 bases, with 15 bases lying between them. CDR3 in DNA: TGTGCCAGCAGCTTATCAGGAGGAGGGAATACTGAAGCTTTCTTT. Translation gives CASSLSGGGNTEAFF.

The V call is TRBV13, the J call TRBJ2-3; TRBD2 aligns across 15 bases. V trimming: 4 bases; J trimming: 0 bases; junction bases outside the gene matches: 5. The CDR3 runs 18 residues. The V gene's germline CDR1 is PRHDT and CDR2 FYEKMQ (reference sequence). The DNA for the CDR3 is TGTGCCAGCAGCTCCCGGACTAGCGGGAGGGCTAGCACAGATACGCAGTATTTT. This sequence encodes CASSSRTSGRASTDTQYF.